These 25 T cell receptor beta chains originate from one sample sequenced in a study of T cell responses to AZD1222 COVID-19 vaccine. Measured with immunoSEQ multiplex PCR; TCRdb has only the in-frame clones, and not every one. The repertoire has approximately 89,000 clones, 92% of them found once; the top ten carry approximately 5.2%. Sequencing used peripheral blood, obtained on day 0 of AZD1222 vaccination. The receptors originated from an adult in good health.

The CDR3 DNA reads TGTGCCAGCAGTTCGGCGGGGATAAGCAATCAGCCCCAGCATTTT. This gives the protein CASSSAGISNQPQHF. The rearrangement joins TRBV6-2 or TRBV6-3 to TRBJ1-5; D is undetermined. V shed 4 bases and J shed 1 base, with 11 bases lying between them. The CDR3 spans 15 residues. Germline CDR1 and CDR2: MNHEY and SVGEGT.

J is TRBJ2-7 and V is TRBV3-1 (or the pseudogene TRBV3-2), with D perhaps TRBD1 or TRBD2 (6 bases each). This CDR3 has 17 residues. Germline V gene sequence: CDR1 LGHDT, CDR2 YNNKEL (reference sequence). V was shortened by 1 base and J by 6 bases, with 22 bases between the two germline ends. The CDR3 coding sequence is TGTGCCAGCAGCCAAGCGGTGGGGGGCTTACGGTTTGGCGAGCAGTACTTC. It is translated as CASSQAVGGLRFGEQYF.

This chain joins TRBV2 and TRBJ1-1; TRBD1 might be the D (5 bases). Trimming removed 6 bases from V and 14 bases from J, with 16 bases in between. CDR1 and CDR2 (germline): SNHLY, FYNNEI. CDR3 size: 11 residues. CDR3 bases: TGTGCCAGCAGCCTGATGGGGGAAAGGTTCTTT. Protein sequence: CASSLMGERFF.

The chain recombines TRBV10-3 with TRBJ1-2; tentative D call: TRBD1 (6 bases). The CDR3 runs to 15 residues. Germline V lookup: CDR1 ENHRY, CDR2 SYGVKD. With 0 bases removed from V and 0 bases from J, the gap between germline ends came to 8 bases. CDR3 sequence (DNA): TGTGCCATCAGTGAGTCTTCAGGGGCTAACTATGGCTACACCTTC. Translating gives CAISESSGANYGYTF.

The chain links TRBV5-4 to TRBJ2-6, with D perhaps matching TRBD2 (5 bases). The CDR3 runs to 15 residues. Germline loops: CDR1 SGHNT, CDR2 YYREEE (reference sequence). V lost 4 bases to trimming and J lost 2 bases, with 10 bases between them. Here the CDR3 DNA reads TGTGCCAGCAGCCGGAGGACCCCTGGGGCCAACGTCCTGACTTTC. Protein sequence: CASSRRTPGANVLTF. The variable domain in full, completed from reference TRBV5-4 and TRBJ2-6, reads ETGVTQSPTHLIKTRGQQVTLRCSSQSGHNTVSWYQQALGQGPQFIFQYYREEENGRGNFPPRFSGLQFPNYSSELNVNALELDDSALYLCASSRRTPGANVLTFGAGSRLTVL.

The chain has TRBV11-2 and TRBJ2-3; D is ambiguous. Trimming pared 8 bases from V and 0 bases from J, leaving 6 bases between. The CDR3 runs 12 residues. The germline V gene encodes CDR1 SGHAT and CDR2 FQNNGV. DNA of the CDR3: TGTGCCAGCGTGAAGAGCACAGATACGCAGTATTTT. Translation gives CASVKSTDTQYF.

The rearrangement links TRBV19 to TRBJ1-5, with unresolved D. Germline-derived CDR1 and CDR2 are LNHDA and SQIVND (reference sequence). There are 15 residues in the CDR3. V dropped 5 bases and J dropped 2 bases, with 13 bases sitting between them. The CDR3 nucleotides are TGTGCCAGTAGTGCCGGACGGAACGGCAATCAGCCCCAGCATTTT. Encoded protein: CASSAGRNGNQPQHF.

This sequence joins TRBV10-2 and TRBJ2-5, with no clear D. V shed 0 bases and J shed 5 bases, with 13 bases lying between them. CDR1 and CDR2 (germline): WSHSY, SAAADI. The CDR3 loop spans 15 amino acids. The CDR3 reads CASSESVMGRETQYF. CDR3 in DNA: TGCGCCAGCAGTGAGTCAGTGATGGGTCGGGAGACCCAGTACTTC.

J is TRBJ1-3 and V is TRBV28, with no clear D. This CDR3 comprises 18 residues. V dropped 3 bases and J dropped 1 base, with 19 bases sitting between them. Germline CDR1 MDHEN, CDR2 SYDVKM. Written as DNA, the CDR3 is TGTGCCAGCAGTTTTTATTCTGATTTCGGTCCGTCTGGAAACACCATATATTTT. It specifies CASSFYSDFGPSGNTIYF. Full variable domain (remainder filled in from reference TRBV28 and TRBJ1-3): DVKVTQSSRYLVKRTGEKVFLECVQDMDHENMFWYRQDPGLGLRLIYFSYDVKMKEKGDIPEGYSVSREKKERFSLILESASTNQTSMYLCASSFYSDFGPSGNTIYFGEGSWLTVV.

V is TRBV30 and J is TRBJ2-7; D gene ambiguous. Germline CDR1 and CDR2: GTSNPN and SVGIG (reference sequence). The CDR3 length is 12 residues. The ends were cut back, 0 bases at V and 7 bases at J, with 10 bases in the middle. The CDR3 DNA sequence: TGTGCCTGGAGTGTTATGGGTCGGGAGCAGTACTTC. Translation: CAWSVMGREQYF.

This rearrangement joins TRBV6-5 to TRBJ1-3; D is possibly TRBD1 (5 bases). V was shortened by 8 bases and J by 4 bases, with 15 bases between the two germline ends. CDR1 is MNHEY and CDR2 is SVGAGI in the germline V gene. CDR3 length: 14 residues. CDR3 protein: CASGGLEGGNTIYF. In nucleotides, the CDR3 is TGTGCCAGCGGGGGATTGGAGGGAGGAAACACCATATATTTT.

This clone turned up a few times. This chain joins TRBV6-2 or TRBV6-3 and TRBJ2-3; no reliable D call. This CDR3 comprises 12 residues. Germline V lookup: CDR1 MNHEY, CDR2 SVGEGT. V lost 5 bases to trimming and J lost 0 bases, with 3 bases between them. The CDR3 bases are TGTGCCAGCAGTCCGAGCACAGATACGCAGTATTTT. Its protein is CASSPSTDTQYF.

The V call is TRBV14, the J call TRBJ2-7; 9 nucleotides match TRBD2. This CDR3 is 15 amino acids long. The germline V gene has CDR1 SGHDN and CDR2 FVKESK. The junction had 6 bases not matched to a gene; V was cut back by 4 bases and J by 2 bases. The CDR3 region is CASSRSSGSTYEQYF. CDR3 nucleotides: TGTGCCAGCAGCCGAAGTAGCGGGAGTACCTACGAGCAGTACTTC.

CDR3 residues: CASSTNRDRDEQYF. The CDR3, as DNA: TGCGCCAGCAGCACCAACCGGGACAGGGACGAGCAGTACTTC. V and J are TRBV5-1 and TRBJ2-7; 9 bases are a match to TRBD1. Germline CDR1 reads SGHRS; CDR2 reads YFSETQ. V was clipped by 4 bases and J by 5 bases; unmatched bases: 7. This CDR3 has 14 amino acids.

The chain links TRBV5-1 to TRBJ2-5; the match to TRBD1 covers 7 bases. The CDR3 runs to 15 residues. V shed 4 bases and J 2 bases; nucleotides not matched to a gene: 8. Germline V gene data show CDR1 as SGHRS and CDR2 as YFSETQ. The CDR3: CASSAHRDSQETQYF. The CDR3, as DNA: TGCGCCAGCAGCGCCCACCGGGACAGTCAAGAGACCCAGTACTTC.

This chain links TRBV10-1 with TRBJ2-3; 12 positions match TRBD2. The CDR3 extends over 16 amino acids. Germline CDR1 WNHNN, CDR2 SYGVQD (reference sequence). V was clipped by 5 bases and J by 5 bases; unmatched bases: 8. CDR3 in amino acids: CASSRSSGRAGDTQYF. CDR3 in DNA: TGCGCCAGCAGTAGATCTAGCGGGAGGGCCGGAGATACGCAGTATTTT.

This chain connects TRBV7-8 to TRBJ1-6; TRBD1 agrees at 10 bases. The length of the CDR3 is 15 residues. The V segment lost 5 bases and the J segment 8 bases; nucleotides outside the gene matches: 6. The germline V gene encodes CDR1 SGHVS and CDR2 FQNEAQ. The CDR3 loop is CASSGDRGTDSPLHF. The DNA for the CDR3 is TGTGCCAGCAGCGGGGACAGGGGAACGGATTCACCCCTCCACTTT.

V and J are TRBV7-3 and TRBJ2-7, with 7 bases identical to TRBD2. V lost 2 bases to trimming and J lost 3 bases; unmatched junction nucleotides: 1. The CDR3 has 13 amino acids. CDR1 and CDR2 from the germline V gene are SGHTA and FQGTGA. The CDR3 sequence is CASSLAGDYEQYF. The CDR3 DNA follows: TGTGCCAGCAGCTTAGCGGGAGACTACGAGCAGTACTTC.

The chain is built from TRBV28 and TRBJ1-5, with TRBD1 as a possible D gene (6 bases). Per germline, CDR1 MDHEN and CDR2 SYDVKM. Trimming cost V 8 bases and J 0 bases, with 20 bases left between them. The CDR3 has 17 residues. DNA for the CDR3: TGTGCCAGCGCTTCGGGGCAGGGGATTTATAGCAATCAGCCCCAGCATTTT. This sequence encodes CASASGQGIYSNQPQHF.

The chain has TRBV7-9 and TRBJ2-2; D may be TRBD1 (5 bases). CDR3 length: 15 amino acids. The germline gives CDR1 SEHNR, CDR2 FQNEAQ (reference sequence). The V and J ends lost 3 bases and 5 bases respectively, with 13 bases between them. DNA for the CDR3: TGTGCCAGCAGCTTGATGGCAGGGATGACCGGGGAGCTGTTTTTT. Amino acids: CASSLMAGMTGELFF.

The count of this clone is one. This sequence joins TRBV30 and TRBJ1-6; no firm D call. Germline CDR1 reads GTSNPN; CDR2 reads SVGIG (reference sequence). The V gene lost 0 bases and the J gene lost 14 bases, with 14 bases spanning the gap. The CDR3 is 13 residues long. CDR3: CAWSVQVTSALHF. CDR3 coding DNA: TGTGCCTGGAGTGTACAAGTAACCTCGGCCCTCCACTTT.

The CDR3 protein is CSVSGDNEQFF. The CDR3, as DNA: TGCAGTGTAAGCGGGGACAATGAGCAGTTCTTC. This chain joins TRBV20-1 and TRBJ2-1, with 7 positions matching TRBD2. This CDR3 contains 11 residues. CDR1 is DFQATT and CDR2 is SNEGSKA in the germline V gene (reference sequence). Unmatched junction bases numbered 2, after V lost 7 bases and J lost 5 bases.

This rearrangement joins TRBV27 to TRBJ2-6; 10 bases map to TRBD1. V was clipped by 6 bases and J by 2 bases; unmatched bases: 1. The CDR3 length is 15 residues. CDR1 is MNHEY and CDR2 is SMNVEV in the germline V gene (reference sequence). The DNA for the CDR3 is TGTGCCAGCAGGACAGGGGGCGCTGGGGCCAACGTCCTGACTTTC. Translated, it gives CASRTGGAGANVLTF.

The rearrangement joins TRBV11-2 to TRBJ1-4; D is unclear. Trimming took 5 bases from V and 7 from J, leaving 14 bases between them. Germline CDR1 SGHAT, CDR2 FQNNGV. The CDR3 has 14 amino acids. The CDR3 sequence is CASSPRDQGEKLFF. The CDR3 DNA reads TGTGCCAGCAGCCCCCGCGACCAAGGTGAAAAACTGTTTTTT.

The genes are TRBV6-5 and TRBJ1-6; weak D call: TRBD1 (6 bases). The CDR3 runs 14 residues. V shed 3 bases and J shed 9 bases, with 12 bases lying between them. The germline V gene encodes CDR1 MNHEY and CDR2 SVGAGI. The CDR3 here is CASSYVGASSPLHF. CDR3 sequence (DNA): TGTGCCAGCAGTTATGTGGGGGCGAGTTCACCCCTCCACTTT.